What follows is one T cell receptor (beta chain) and its context. Antigen specificity is unknown. Every isolated RNA sample was fully reverse transcribed, so sequencing captured expressed TCRB transcripts. Produced via immunoSEQ multiplex PCR; TCRdb's table is partial and in-frame only. The sample lists hundreds of thousands of clones, roughly 12% occurring once. The data are from a study of beta chain features in type 1 diabetes. Study-level points and caveats: More deletions and fewer insertions at VDJ junctions were found in patients with type 1 diabetes. Naive, central memory and Treg TCRB repertoires appeared more alike in patients than in healthy donors. There was a moderate but significant shortening of TCRB CDR3s in all four CD4+ subsets of Type 1 diabetes patients.

This CDR3 is built from 13 residues. Deletions cut 8 bases from V and 3 bases from J, with 10 bases between. Germline V CDR1 and CDR2: MDHEN, SYDVKM. Each of the CD4+ naive, central memory, regulatory and stem cell-like memory populations was sorted via CD45RO/CCR7/CD25/CD127/CD95/CD27. The chain has TRBV28 and TRBJ2-2; D possibly corresponds to TRBD1 (6 bases). This receptor was identified in a man between 18 and 35 years old in good health. Sequenced material: naive CD4+ T cells from blood. The CDR3 DNA follows: TGTGCCAGCGGTGGGGGCGACACCGGGGAGCTGTTTTTT. Amino acids: CASGGGDTGELFF.